Presented here are 19 T cell receptor beta chains from one specimen sequenced in a study of blood T cell repertoires in COVID-19. Sequencing used immunoSEQ multiplex PCR; TCRdb keeps in-frame clones, though not all of them. Among 95,000 to 120,000 clones listed, over 65% were seen once. What was sequenced was peripheral blood. Every receptor here comes from a middle-aged woman with acute or convalescent COVID-19.

The V gene is TRBV7-2, the J gene TRBJ2-7, with 8 nucleotides matching TRBD1. Germline V CDR1 and CDR2: SGHTA, FQGNSA. The length of the CDR3 is 15 residues. Trimming cost V 1 base and J 3 bases; bases outside gene matches: 5. The CDR3 spells CASSLVQGEHYEQYF. In nucleotides, the CDR3 is TGTGCCAGCAGCTTAGTACAGGGGGAACACTACGAGCAGTACTTC.

The chain joins TRBV3-1 (or the pseudogene TRBV3-2) to TRBJ2-1; 11 bases are a match to TRBD2. In germline, CDR1 is LGHDT, CDR2 YNNKEL (reference sequence). This CDR3 comprises 16 residues. The V gene end was trimmed by 5 bases and the J gene end by 7 bases; junction bases not matched to a gene: 10. This chain's CDR3 is CASSFITSGGENEQFF. Here the CDR3 DNA reads TGTGCCAGCAGCTTCATTACTAGCGGGGGTGAAAATGAGCAGTTCTTC.

V is TRBV4-3 and J is TRBJ1-5, with 7 bases aligning to TRBD1. There are 18 residues in the CDR3. Germline values: CDR1 LGHNA, CDR2 YSLEER. The V segment lost 3 bases and the J segment 0 bases; nucleotides outside the gene matches: 11. The CDR3 DNA reads TGCGCCAGCAGCCAGAATACAGGGGCGCCGTATAGCAATCAGCCCCAGCATTTT. Amino acid sequence: CASSQNTGAPYSNQPQHF.

This clone was seen only once. The rearrangement joins TRBV28 to TRBJ1-5; TRBD1 might be the D (6 bases). The germline V gene encodes CDR1 MDHEN and CDR2 SYDVKM. Trimming shortened V by 3 bases and J by 0 bases, and 9 bases separated the two germline ends. CDR3 length equals 15 residues. CDR3 amino acids: CASSFGGTSNQPQHF. The DNA of the CDR3 is TGTGCCAGCAGTTTTGGGGGCACTAGCAATCAGCCCCAGCATTTT. Combining the CDR3 with reference TRBV28 and TRBJ1-5 gives the whole variable domain DVKVTQSSRYLVKRTGEKVFLECVQDMDHENMFWYRQDPGLGLRLIYFSYDVKMKEKGDIPEGYSVSREKKERFSLILESASTNQTSMYLCASSFGGTSNQPQHFGDGTRLSIL.

This sequence joins TRBV25-1 and TRBJ2-2, with 12 bases lining up with TRBD1. The CDR3 is 14 residues long. Germline V gene lookup returns CDR1 MGHDK and CDR2 SYGVNS. J was trimmed by 6 bases and V by 6 bases; bases with no gene match: 2. The CDR3 here is CASRGQGAAGELFF. CDR3 nucleotide sequence: TGTGCCAGCAGGGGACAGGGGGCGGCCGGGGAGCTGTTTTTT.

The sample holds a few counts of this clone. The chain couples TRBV10-1 to TRBJ1-6; D call uncertain. The CDR3 length is 15 residues. Germline V gene lookup returns CDR1 WNHNN and CDR2 SYGVQD (reference sequence). The V end lost 2 bases, the J end lost 9 bases, and 14 bases lay between the germline ends. For the CDR3, the DNA is TGCGCCAGCAGTGAGAGGAGAGGCGGGTGTTCACCCCTCCACTTT. As protein: CASSERRGGCSPLHF.

This clone has a handful of counts. This rearrangement joins TRBV12-3 or TRBV12-4 to TRBJ1-2, with D unclear. The V end lost 4 bases, the J end lost 8 bases, and 11 bases lay between the germline ends. This CDR3 comprises 12 residues. In DNA form, the CDR3 reads TGTGCCAGCAGTTACGAGAACCGCGGCTACACCTTC. Translation gives CASSYENRGYTF.

The chain combines TRBV30 with TRBJ1-2; maybe TRBD1 (5 bases). This CDR3 is 14 amino acids long. In germline, CDR1 is GTSNPN, CDR2 SVGIG (reference sequence). Trimming pared 3 bases from V and 5 bases from J, leaving 16 bases between. CDR3 sequence (DNA): TGTGCCTGGAGAGCCAAAGGGGAAGGGTATGGCTACACCTTC. Translation gives CAWRAKGEGYGYTF.

This clone was picked up a small number of times. The rearrangement links TRBV12-3 or TRBV12-4 to TRBJ1-1; TRBD1 is a possible D gene (6 bases). This CDR3 comprises 13 residues. Trimming cost V 7 bases and J 0 bases, with 9 bases left between them. The CDR3 sequence is CASIQGLNTEAFF. In DNA form, the CDR3 reads TGTGCCAGCATCCAGGGGTTGAACACTGAAGCTTTCTTT.

This clone was seen only a few times. The chain couples TRBV5-1 to TRBJ2-3; possible D gene TRBD2, 6 bases. CDR1 is SGHRS and CDR2 is YFSETQ in the germline V gene. Between the trimmed V and J ends, which lost 7 bases and 0 bases, there was a span of 12 bases. This CDR3 is 14 amino acids long. CDR3: CASLAGSSTDTQYF. The CDR3 region has the DNA TGCGCCAGCTTGGCGGGATCTAGCACAGATACGCAGTATTTT.

This sequence joins TRBV5-6 and TRBJ2-5, with a tentative D call TRBD2 (7 bases). In germline, CDR1 is SGHDT, CDR2 YYEEEE. This CDR3 contains 16 residues. The V end was cut by 0 bases, the J end by 10 bases, with 22 bases between. The CDR3 here is CASSLATGGGVGDQYF. The DNA of the CDR3 is TGTGCCAGCAGCTTGGCTACAGGAGGGGGGGTCGGGGACCAGTACTTC.

The rearrangement uses TRBV3-1 (or the pseudogene TRBV3-2) and TRBJ2-1, with TRBD2 as a possible D gene (6 bases). Trimming shortened V by 0 bases and J by 6 bases, and 12 bases separated the two germline ends. CDR3 length: 15 residues. Looked up from germline, CDR1 is LGHDT and CDR2 is YNNKEL (reference sequence). Here the CDR3 reads CASSQDASSGNEQFF. CDR3 nucleotides: TGTGCCAGCAGCCAAGATGCTAGTAGCGGCAATGAGCAGTTCTTC.

This clone has just a few counts. This chain links TRBV7-3 with TRBJ1-5; D is perhaps TRBD1 (5 bases). The CDR3 totals 17 residues. The V end lost 5 bases, the J end lost 3 bases, and 20 bases lay between the germline ends. In germline, CDR1 is SGHTA, CDR2 FQGTGA. The CDR3 nucleotides read TGTGCCAGCAGCACGAGACCCAGGGAAGGAGCCAATCAGCCCCAGCATTTT. It yields the protein CASSTRPREGANQPQHF.

The rearrangement uses TRBV7-2 and TRBJ2-3, with D tentatively TRBD1 (6 bases). The CDR3 length is 15 residues. Deletions cut 5 bases from V and 0 bases from J, with 12 bases between. Germline CDR1 reads SGHTA; CDR2 reads FQGNSA. Here the CDR3 reads CASSLGTFSTDTQYF. The DNA for the CDR3 is TGTGCCAGCAGCCTCGGGACATTTAGCACAGATACGCAGTATTTT.

The chain carries TRBV9 and TRBJ2-3; 7 positions match TRBD1. The CDR3 covers 15 residues. Germline CDR1 SGDLS, CDR2 YYNGEE. Trimming took 0 bases from V and 4 from J; bases not matched to a gene: 5. This chain's CDR3 is CASSVVGGEADTQYF. CDR3 DNA sequence: TGTGCCAGCAGCGTAGTAGGGGGCGAGGCAGATACGCAGTATTTT.

This clone was counted only a few times. The chain joins TRBV5-1 to TRBJ2-1; possibly TRBD1 for D (5 bases). This CDR3 is built from 12 residues. Germline V gives CDR1 SGHRS, CDR2 YFSETQ. The germline V and J ends were trimmed by 4 bases and 8 bases, with 10 bases remaining between them. CDR3 protein: CASSTQGHEQFF. The CDR3 DNA reads TGCGCCAGCAGCACCCAGGGCCATGAGCAGTTCTTC.

This clone appeared once. Other DNA sequences in the same sample also yield this CDR3. The chain recombines TRBV5-5 with TRBJ1-1, with no clear D. Trimming removed 2 bases from V and 0 bases from J, with 8 bases in between. This CDR3 comprises 14 residues. Germline V gene lookup returns CDR1 SGHKS and CDR2 YYEKEE (reference sequence). The DNA of the CDR3 is TGTGCCAGCAGCTTTGCTCAGATGAACACTGAAGCTTTCTTT. Translation: CASSFAQMNTEAFF.

The chain links TRBV12-5 to TRBJ2-1, with 10 bases lining up with TRBD2. J was trimmed by 4 bases and V by 5 bases; bases with no gene match: 5. Germline V gene data show CDR1 as LGHNT and CDR2 as FRNRAP. The CDR3 has 15 residues. CDR3 sequence (DNA): TGTGCTAGTGGTCTCGGGACTAGCGAGTACAATGAGCAGTTCTTC. Encoded protein: CASGLGTSEYNEQFF. The complete variable domain, with remaining parts taken from reference TRBV12-5 and TRBJ2-1, reads DARVTQTPRHKVTEMGQEVTMRCQPILGHNTVFWYRQTMMQGLELLAYFRNRAPLDDSGMPKDRFSAEMPDATLATLKIQPSEPRDSAVYFCASGLGTSEYNEQFFGPGTRLTVL.

The chain uses TRBV4-1 and TRBJ2-4; 11 positions agree with TRBD1. The V segment lost 3 bases and the J segment 3 bases; nucleotides outside the gene matches: 13. Germline V lookup: CDR1 MGHRA, CDR2 YSYEKL. This CDR3 comprises 19 residues. The CDR3 bases are TGCGCCAGCAGCCAGGCCGGGGACAGGGGGTTCTGGGGCAAAAACATTCAGTACTTC. This sequence encodes CASSQAGDRGFWGKNIQYF.